This T cell receptor beta chain originates from a study of blood T cell repertoires in COVID-19. The protocol was immunoSEQ multiplex PCR, while the TCRdb copy is restricted to in-frame clones and leaves out a portion. The data hold 150,000 to 200,000 clones, with about four fifths observed a single time. The CDR3 has 15 amino acids. Germline V gives CDR1 SGHVS, CDR2 FQNEAQ. V dropped 1 base and J dropped 5 bases, with 14 bases sitting between them. This clone was seen more than once but under ten times. Input material: PBMCs or T cells enriched from blood (not recorded which). The chain employs TRBV7-8 and TRBJ1-2, with D perhaps TRBD1 (6 bases). The receptor comes from a woman between 25 and 40 years old who had been exposed to COVID-19. The CDR3 DNA reads TGTGCCAGCAGCTTAGTTCCAGGGGTTGGGTATGGCTACACCTTC. Protein: CASSLVPGVGYGYTF.